A selection of T cell receptor beta chains follows, all from one sample in a study of shared clonotypes between healthy human individuals. The protocol was immunoSEQ multiplex PCR, while the TCRdb copy is restricted to in-frame clones and leaves out a portion. Among about 1.5 million clones listed, roughly 96% were seen once. The specimen was naive CD4+ T cells sorted from blood. These TCRs come from a man aged 25-45 years in good health. Both conserved end residues are part of each CDR3. Fields, in order: D gene, clone size, V gene, J gene, CDR3 DNA, CDR3 protein. A D gene is named only where the DNA matches it firmly. The size field is filled for only some rows; it gives once, few, many or a size class.

d_call: .; clone_size: .; v_call: TRBV9; j_call: TRBJ1-3; cdr3_nt: TGTGCCAGCAGCCCTCTTAGTTGGCAGGGGAACTCTGGAAACACCATATATTTT; cdr3_aa: CASSPLSWQGNSGNTIYF
d_call: .; clone_size: .; v_call: TRBV7-8; j_call: TRBJ1-2; cdr3_nt: TGTGCCAGCAGCTTAGGGCTCGGGACGCCTGGCTACACCTTC; cdr3_aa: CASSLGLGTPGYTF
d_call: TRBD1; clone_size: .; v_call: TRBV10-3; j_call: TRBJ2-7; cdr3_nt: TGTGCCATCAGTGAATTGGGGACAGACGCTAGCGAGCAGTACTTC; cdr3_aa: CAISELGTDASEQYF
d_call: .; clone_size: .; v_call: TRBV10-1; j_call: TRBJ2-3; cdr3_nt: TGCGCCAGCAGTGAGTCTGGGGTTTTAGATACGCAGTATTTT; cdr3_aa: CASSESGVLDTQYF
d_call: .; clone_size: .; v_call: TRBV28; j_call: TRBJ2-7; cdr3_nt: TGTGCCAGCAGTTTTGGCGGGCTCCTTTACGAGCAGTACTTC; cdr3_aa: CASSFGGLLYEQYF
d_call: TRBD1; clone_size: .; v_call: TRBV5-5; j_call: TRBJ2-1; cdr3_nt: TGTGCCAGCAGCTGGCAGGGGGCTCTCTACAATGAGCAGTTCTTC; cdr3_aa: CASSWQGALYNEQFF
d_call: TRBD2; clone_size: .; v_call: TRBV28; j_call: TRBJ2-7; cdr3_nt: TGTGCCAGCATAAGGGCTAGCGGTACCTACGAGCAGTACTTC; cdr3_aa: CASIRASGTYEQYF
d_call: .; clone_size: .; v_call: TRBV19; j_call: TRBJ2-7; cdr3_nt: TGTGCCAGTAGTATAGGCAGTACCTACGAGCAGTACTTC; cdr3_aa: CASSIGSTYEQYF
d_call: TRBD2; clone_size: once; v_call: TRBV7-8; j_call: TRBJ2-2; cdr3_nt: TGTGCCAGCAGCCCAATGGGGAGGGTCAACACCGGGGAGCTGTTTTTT; cdr3_aa: CASSPMGRVNTGELFF
d_call: TRBD2; clone_size: .; v_call: TRBV7-8; j_call: TRBJ2-4; cdr3_nt: TGTGCCAGCAGCCCCCGGACTAGCGGGAGTGGAAACATTCAGTACTTC; cdr3_aa: CASSPRTSGSGNIQYF
d_call: .; clone_size: .; v_call: TRBV6-5; j_call: TRBJ1-4; cdr3_nt: TGTGCCAGCAGTTACTCATTTCGGGGCCGAAATGAAAAACTGTTTTTT; cdr3_aa: CASSYSFRGRNEKLFF
d_call: .; clone_size: .; v_call: TRBV9; j_call: TRBJ2-5; cdr3_nt: TGTGCCAGCAGCGTAGGAGACAAGGGTGGCGGAGGAGAGACCCAGTACTTC; cdr3_aa: CASSVGDKGGGGETQYF
d_call: .; clone_size: .; v_call: TRBV28; j_call: TRBJ1-2; cdr3_nt: TGTGCCAGCACTTCCTTCGGGGAGGGAGGGACCACTTATGGCTACACCTTC; cdr3_aa: CASTSFGEGGTTYGYTF